A selection of T cell receptor beta chains follows, all from one sample in a study of CD8 T cells in Susac syndrome. One entry per CDR3 protein, called by TCRdb with MiXCR from the immunoSEQ multiplex PCR reads. The table includes roughly 120,000 distinct CDR3 sequences, 90% to 95% detected once. Sample: CD4+ T cells from PBMCs. Every receptor here comes from a human donor with multiple sclerosis. Each CDR3 is given with its conserved first and last residue. A D gene is named only where the DNA matches it firmly. Clone size is not always given. Where it is, it says once, few, many or a class for expanded clones.

D gene,J gene,V gene,clone size,CDR3 DNA,CDR3 protein
-,TRBJ1-2,TRBV29-1,-,TGCAGCGTTGAATTCCTGCGCGGTCAGGAAGAGATCAACTATGGCTACACCTTC,CSVEFLRGQEEINYGYTF
-,TRBJ2-7,TRBV4-1,-,TGCGCCAGCAGCCCGGACGCGGGCCCCCTCAACCGATACCGTGTGCGGCAGTACTTC,CASSPDAGPLNRYRVRQYF
-,TRBJ2-1,TRBV20-1,-,TGCAGTGCTCATTCAAGCCGGTACTACAATGAGCAGTTCTTC,CSAHSSRYYNEQFF
TRBD2,TRBJ2-1,TRBV13,-,TGTGCCAGCAGCTTAGTAGGGACTAAGGTGGACAATGAGCAGTTCTTC,CASSLVGTKVDNEQFF
TRBD2,TRBJ2-5,TRBV6-5,-,TGTGCCAGCAGTTACGGTGGGGAGGGTGGGGAGACCCAGTACTTC,CASSYGGEGGETQYF
TRBD1,TRBJ1-2,TRBV2,-,TGTGCCGCAAAAGGGGGCCAGGACTATGGCTACACCTTC,CAAKGGQDYGYTF
-,TRBJ2-6,TRBV4-1,-,TGCGCCAGCAGCCCACAGGTTCTACACTCTGGGGCCAACGTCCTGACTTTC,CASSPQVLHSGANVLTF
-,TRBJ1-1,TRBV25-1,once,TGTGCCAGCAGTGGCTACAGCACTGAAGCTTTCTTT,CASSGYSTEAFF
-,TRBJ2-2,TRBV5-4,-,TGTGCCAGCAGTAGAGGGGTAATCGATCCGAACACCGGGGAGCTGTTTTTT,CASSRGVIDPNTGELFF
-,TRBJ2-7,TRBV6-1,-,TGTGCCAGCAGTTTCTTGGTTATGCAGGAGCAGTACTTC,CASSFLVMQEQYF
-,TRBJ1-1,TRBV7-2,-,TGTGCCAGCAGCCAAGTGATCGGGGGGTTAGCTTTCTTT,CASSQVIGGLAFF
-,TRBJ2-7,TRBV12-3/TRBV12-4,once,TGTGCCAGCAGTTTAGCCGGGAGTCCCCACGAGCAGTACTTC,CASSLAGSPHEQYF
TRBD1,TRBJ1-2,TRBV12-3/TRBV12-4,-,TGTGCCAGCAGTCAGGGGGCGAAAGGCTACACCTTC,CASSQGAKGYTF
-,TRBJ2-7,TRBV14,-,TGTGCCAGCAGCCCCCGCCTTGCGGACGAGCAGTACTTC,CASSPRLADEQYF
-,TRBJ1-1,TRBV3-1,-,TGTGCCAGCAGCCAATTAACAGGGTATGGAGCTGAAGCTTTCTTT,CASSQLTGYGAEAFF
TRBD1,TRBJ1-1,TRBV18,-,TGTGCCAGCTCTCCTGGACAGGGGGCGGGCACTGAAGCTTTCTTT,CASSPGQGAGTEAFF
-,TRBJ2-2,TRBV12-3/TRBV12-4,-,TGTGCCAGCAGCCGTCGACGAGGGGCGCCGAACACCGGGGAGCTGTTTTTT,CASSRRRGAPNTGELFF
-,TRBJ1-1,TRBV6-6,-,TGTGCCAGCAGTCACCTAAACGGGGCTACTGAAGCTTTCTTT,CASSHLNGATEAFF
-,TRBJ2-7,TRBV14,-,TGTGCCAGCAGCCTCGGGACTTGGGAATACGAGCAGTACTTC,CASSLGTWEYEQYF
-,TRBJ2-5,TRBV11-1,-,TGTGCCAGCAGCATCCCTCAAGAGACCCAGTACTTC,CASSIPQETQYF
TRBD1,TRBJ2-7,TRBV6-5,-,TGTGCCAGCAGTTACTCGGGACAGCGAGGTCTATACGAGCAGTACTTC,CASSYSGQRGLYEQYF
-,TRBJ2-5,TRBV29-1,-,TGCAGCGTTAGTCAGCAGTACCAAGAGACCCAGTACTTC,CSVSQQYQETQYF
-,TRBJ1-5,TRBV14,once,TGTGCCAGCAGCCAAGCGGTCAGCAATCAGCCCCAGCATTTT,CASSQAVSNQPQHF
TRBD1,TRBJ2-2,TRBV23-1,once,TGCGCCAGCAGTCTAATGTTCGGGACAGGGGTCACCGGGGAGCTGTTTTTT,CASSLMFGTGVTGELFF
TRBD1,TRBJ1-2,TRBV4-3,-,TGCGCCAGCAGCCAAGAGGGACAGAGTAACTATGGCTACACCTTC,CASSQEGQSNYGYTF
-,TRBJ1-2,TRBV2,once,TGTGCCAGCACCCCTGGAGAGGGCTACACCTTC,CASTPGEGYTF
-,TRBJ1-5,TRBV29-1,once,TGCAGCGTTGTTCAGGACGGCAATCAGCCCCAGCATTTT,CSVVQDGNQPQHF
-,TRBJ2-3,TRBV6-2/TRBV6-3,-,TGTGCCAGCAGTTACCTGGGGGCGCATGGAGATACGCAGTATTTT,CASSYLGAHGDTQYF
-,TRBJ1-2,TRBV5-4,-,TGTGCCAGCAGCTTGTCGGACCCGAGGAGCTACACCTTC,CASSLSDPRSYTF
TRBD2,TRBJ2-5,TRBV5-8,-,TGTGCCAGCAGCTCGATACTAGCGGGGGTCTACGTGGAGACCCAGTACTTC,CASSSILAGVYVETQYF
TRBD1,TRBJ2-3,TRBV2,-,TGTGCCAGCAGTTGGGACAGGGTTCCTACAGATACGCAGTATTTT,CASSWDRVPTDTQYF
-,TRBJ1-4,TRBV30,once,TGTGCCTGGAGTCTCGCGGGGACTGAAAAACTGTTTTTT,CAWSLAGTEKLFF
-,TRBJ2-7,TRBV4-2,-,TGTGCCAGCAGCCACGCTGGACAGTCCTACGAGCAGTACTTC,CASSHAGQSYEQYF
TRBD1,TRBJ2-1,TRBV7-2,-,TGTGCCAGCAGCTCTCGACAGGGAGCCCACAATGAGCAGTTCTTC,CASSSRQGAHNEQFF
TRBD1,TRBJ2-7,TRBV6-5,-,TGTGCCAGCAGCAAGACCGGGACAGTAAACTACGAGCAGTACTTC,CASSKTGTVNYEQYF
-,TRBJ2-1,TRBV11-2,-,TGTGCCAGCAGCCAGAACAATGAGCAGTTCTTC,CASSQNNEQFF
-,TRBJ1-2,TRBV5-6,-,TGTGCCAGCAGCTTTGGAGCCGCCACCTATGGCTACACCTTC,CASSFGAATYGYTF
-,TRBJ1-5,TRBV20-1,-,TGCAGTGCTCCAGGGGTGGGGAATCAGCCCCAGCATTTT,CSAPGVGNQPQHF
-,TRBJ1-3,TRBV20-1,-,TGCAGTGCCCCGAGAGGCGAAGCTGGAAACACCATATATTTT,CSAPRGEAGNTIYF
TRBD2,TRBJ2-7,TRBV7-8,-,TGTGCCAGCAGCTTAGCCAGTTCCCTAGCGGGAGTGTACGAGCAGTACTTC,CASSLASSLAGVYEQYF
-,TRBJ1-2,TRBV5-4,-,TGTGCCAGCAGCGCAACAGGGAACTATGGCTACACCTTC,CASSATGNYGYTF
TRBD2,TRBJ2-2,TRBV6-5,-,TGTGCCAGCAGTTACGGGGTCGTAGCGGGAAGGACCGGGGAGCTGTTTTTT,CASSYGVVAGRTGELFF